The rows below give T cell receptor beta chains drawn from one sample of a study of graft-versus-host responses after intestinal transplantation. The table came from immunoSEQ multiplex PCR; TCRdb's copy has only in-frame clones and leaves some out. This table holds around 21,000 clones, 65% to 85% found once. The starting material was ileum tissue, obtained around 20 days after intestinal transplant. Receptors originate from a human patient who received an intestinal transplant, so some T cells may come from the graft donor. Each CDR3 is given with its conserved first and last residue. Each record gives: V gene, J gene, clone size, D gene, CDR3 protein, CDR3 DNA. A D gene is named only where the DNA matches it firmly. The size of a clone is reported for some rows only, either as once, few or many, or as a class for expanded clones.

TRBV30,TRBJ1-1,.,.,CAWSLTSVNTEAFF,TGTGCCTGGAGTCTAACTTCCGTGAACACTGAAGCTTTCTTT
TRBV18,TRBJ2-7,.,TRBD2,CASSVTSGREIPTWEQYF,TGTGCCAGCTCGGTTACTAGCGGGAGGGAAATACCTACTTGGGAGCAGTACTTC
TRBV5-6,TRBJ2-2,.,TRBD1,CASSLVQGALGELFF,TGTGCCAGCAGCTTGGTACAGGGGGCGTTAGGGGAGCTGTTTTTT
TRBV5-1,TRBJ2-5,.,TRBD2,CASSLLAGRQPQETQYF,TGCGCCAGCAGCTTACTAGCGGGACGCCAGCCCCAAGAGACCCAGTACTTC
TRBV9,TRBJ2-3,.,.,CASRGGTDTQYF,TGTGCCAGCCGGGGAGGCACAGATACGCAGTATTTT
TRBV12-2,TRBJ1-5,.,.,CASRLPGQELNQPQHF,TGTGCAAGTCGCTTACCAGGACAGGAATTAAATCAGCCCCAGCATTTT
TRBV7-9,TRBJ2-1,.,TRBD2,CASSLAYAGGPGNEQFF,TGTGCCAGCAGCTTAGCGTATGCGGGAGGGCCGGGCAATGAGCAGTTCTTC
TRBV7-9,TRBJ2-1,.,TRBD2,CASSLTGGYNEQFF,TGTGCCAGCAGCTTGACGGGAGGCTACAATGAGCAGTTCTTC
TRBV6-1,TRBJ2-1,few,.,CASSERGYNEQFF,TGTGCCAGCAGTGAAAGAGGATACAATGAGCAGTTCTTC
TRBV9,TRBJ2-3,once,TRBD2,CASSVEAGGADTQYF,TGTGCCAGCAGCGTTGAAGCGGGGGGGGCAGATACGCAGTATTTT
TRBV5-4,TRBJ2-7,.,TRBD1,CASSSTGGLYEQYF,TGTGCCAGCAGCTCCACAGGGGGGCTCTACGAGCAGTACTTC
TRBV28,TRBJ2-7,.,.,CASSLGTYEQYF,TGTGCCAGCAGTTTAGGGACATACGAGCAGTACTTC
TRBV4-3,TRBJ2-7,.,.,CASSQDRGGWYEQYF,TGCGCCAGCAGCCAAGATAGGGGGGGCTGGTACGAGCAGTACTTC
TRBV28,TRBJ2-7,few,.,CASSRRAGLYEQYF,TGTGCCAGCAGTCGCCGCGCAGGCCTCTACGAGCAGTACTTC
TRBV4-1,TRBJ2-7,.,TRBD1,CASSQAQGAVNEQYF,TGCGCCAGCAGCCAAGCCCAGGGGGCCGTCAACGAGCAGTACTTC
TRBV7-9,TRBJ1-2,.,.,CASSLARYGYTF,TGTGCCAGCAGCTTAGCCCGCTATGGCTACACCTTC
TRBV18,TRBJ2-1,.,.,CASSLQGFEQFF,TGTGCCAGCTCACTGCAGGGGTTTGAGCAGTTCTTC
TRBV5-1,TRBJ1-1,.,.,CASSVGSMNTEAFF,TGCGCCAGCAGCGTCGGTAGTATGAACACTGAAGCTTTCTTT
TRBV2,TRBJ1-1,few,.,CASPSESGMENTEAFF,TGTGCCAGCCCCTCTGAATCAGGGATGGAGAACACTGAAGCTTTCTTT
TRBV5-6,TRBJ1-5,.,.,CASSWGVNQPQHF,TGTGCCAGCAGCTGGGGGGTTAATCAGCCCCAGCATTTT
TRBV6-5,TRBJ1-1,.,.,CASSYSWQGGTEAFF,TGTGCCAGCAGTTACTCTTGGCAGGGTGGTACTGAAGCTTTCTTT
TRBV30,TRBJ2-3,few,TRBD2,CAWSESGGSTDTQYF,TGTGCCTGGAGTGAATCGGGGGGGTCGACAGATACGCAGTATTTT
TRBV28,TRBJ1-5,.,.,CASSARGLGNQPQHF,TGTGCCAGCAGCGCGAGGGGACTCGGCAATCAGCCCCAGCATTTT
TRBV27,TRBJ2-3,medium-sized,TRBD2,CASSFGGASDTQYF,TGTGCCAGCAGTTTCGGGGGGGCCTCAGATACGCAGTATTTT
TRBV4-3,TRBJ1-2,.,TRBD1,CASSHRTGYGYTF,TGCGCCAGCAGCCACCGGACAGGCTATGGCTACACCTTC
TRBV5-1,TRBJ2-7,.,TRBD2,CASSPKVLAGGPYEQYF,TGCGCCAGCAGCCCGAAGGTCTTAGCGGGAGGACCCTACGAGCAGTACTTC
TRBV11-2,TRBJ2-7,.,TRBD2,CASSLVALAGGSHEQYF,TGTGCCAGCAGCTTAGTAGCTCTAGCGGGAGGTAGCCACGAGCAGTACTTC
TRBV6-6,TRBJ2-7,.,TRBD2,CASSYPAGVPSYEQYF,TGTGCCAGCAGTTACCCCGCGGGGGTACCAAGCTACGAGCAGTACTTC
TRBV11-2,TRBJ1-2,.,.,CASSLGAFYGYTF,TGTGCCAGCAGCTTAGGAGCATTCTATGGCTACACCTTC
TRBV7-9,TRBJ2-3,.,.,CASSLVSSSTDTQYF,TGTGCCAGCAGCTTAGTATCTAGCAGCACAGATACGCAGTATTTT
TRBV9,TRBJ1-1,.,.,CASSVDSLNTEAFF,TGTGCCAGCAGCGTAGACAGTCTGAACACTGAAGCTTTCTTT